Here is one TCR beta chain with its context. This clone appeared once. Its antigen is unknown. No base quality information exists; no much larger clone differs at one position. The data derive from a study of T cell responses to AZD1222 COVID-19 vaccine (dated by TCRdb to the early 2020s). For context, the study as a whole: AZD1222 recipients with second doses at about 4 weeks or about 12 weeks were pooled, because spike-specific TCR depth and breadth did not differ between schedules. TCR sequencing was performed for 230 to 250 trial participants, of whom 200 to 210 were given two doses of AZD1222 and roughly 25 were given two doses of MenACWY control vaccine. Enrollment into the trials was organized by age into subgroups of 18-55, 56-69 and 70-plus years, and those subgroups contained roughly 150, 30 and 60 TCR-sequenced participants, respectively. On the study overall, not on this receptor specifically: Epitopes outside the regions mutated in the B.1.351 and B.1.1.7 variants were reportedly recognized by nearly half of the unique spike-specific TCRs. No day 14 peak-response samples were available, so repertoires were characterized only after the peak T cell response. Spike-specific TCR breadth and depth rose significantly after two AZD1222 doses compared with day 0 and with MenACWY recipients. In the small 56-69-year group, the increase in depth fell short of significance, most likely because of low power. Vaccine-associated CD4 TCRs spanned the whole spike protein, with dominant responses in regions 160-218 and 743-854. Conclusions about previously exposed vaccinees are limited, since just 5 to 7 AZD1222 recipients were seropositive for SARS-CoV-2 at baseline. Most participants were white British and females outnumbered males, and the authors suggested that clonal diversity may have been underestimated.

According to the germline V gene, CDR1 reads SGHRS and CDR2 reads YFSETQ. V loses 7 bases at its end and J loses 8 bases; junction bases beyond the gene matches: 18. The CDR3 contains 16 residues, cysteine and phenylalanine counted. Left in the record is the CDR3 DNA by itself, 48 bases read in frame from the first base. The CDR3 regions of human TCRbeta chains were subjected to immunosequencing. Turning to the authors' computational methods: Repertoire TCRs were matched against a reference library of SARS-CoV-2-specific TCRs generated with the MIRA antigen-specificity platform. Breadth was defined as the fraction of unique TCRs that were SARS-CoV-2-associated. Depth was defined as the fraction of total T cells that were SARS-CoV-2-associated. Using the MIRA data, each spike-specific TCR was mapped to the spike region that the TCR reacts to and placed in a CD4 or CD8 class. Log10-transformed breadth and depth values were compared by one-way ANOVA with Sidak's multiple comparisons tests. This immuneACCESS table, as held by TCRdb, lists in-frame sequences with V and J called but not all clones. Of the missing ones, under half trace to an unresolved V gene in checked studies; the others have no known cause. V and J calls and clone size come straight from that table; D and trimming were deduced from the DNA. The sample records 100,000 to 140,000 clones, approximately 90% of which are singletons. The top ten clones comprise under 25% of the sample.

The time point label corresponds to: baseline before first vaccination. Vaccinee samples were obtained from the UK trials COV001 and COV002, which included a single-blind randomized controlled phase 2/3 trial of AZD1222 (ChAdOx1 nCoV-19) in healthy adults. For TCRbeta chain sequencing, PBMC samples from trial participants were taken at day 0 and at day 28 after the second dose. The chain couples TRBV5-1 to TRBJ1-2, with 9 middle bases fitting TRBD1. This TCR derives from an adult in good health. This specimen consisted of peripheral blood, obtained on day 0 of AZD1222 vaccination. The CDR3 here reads CASSVEPYRGRLGYTF. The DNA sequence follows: TGCGCCAGCTCCGTAGAACCGTACAGGGGGCGATTAGGCTACACCTTC.